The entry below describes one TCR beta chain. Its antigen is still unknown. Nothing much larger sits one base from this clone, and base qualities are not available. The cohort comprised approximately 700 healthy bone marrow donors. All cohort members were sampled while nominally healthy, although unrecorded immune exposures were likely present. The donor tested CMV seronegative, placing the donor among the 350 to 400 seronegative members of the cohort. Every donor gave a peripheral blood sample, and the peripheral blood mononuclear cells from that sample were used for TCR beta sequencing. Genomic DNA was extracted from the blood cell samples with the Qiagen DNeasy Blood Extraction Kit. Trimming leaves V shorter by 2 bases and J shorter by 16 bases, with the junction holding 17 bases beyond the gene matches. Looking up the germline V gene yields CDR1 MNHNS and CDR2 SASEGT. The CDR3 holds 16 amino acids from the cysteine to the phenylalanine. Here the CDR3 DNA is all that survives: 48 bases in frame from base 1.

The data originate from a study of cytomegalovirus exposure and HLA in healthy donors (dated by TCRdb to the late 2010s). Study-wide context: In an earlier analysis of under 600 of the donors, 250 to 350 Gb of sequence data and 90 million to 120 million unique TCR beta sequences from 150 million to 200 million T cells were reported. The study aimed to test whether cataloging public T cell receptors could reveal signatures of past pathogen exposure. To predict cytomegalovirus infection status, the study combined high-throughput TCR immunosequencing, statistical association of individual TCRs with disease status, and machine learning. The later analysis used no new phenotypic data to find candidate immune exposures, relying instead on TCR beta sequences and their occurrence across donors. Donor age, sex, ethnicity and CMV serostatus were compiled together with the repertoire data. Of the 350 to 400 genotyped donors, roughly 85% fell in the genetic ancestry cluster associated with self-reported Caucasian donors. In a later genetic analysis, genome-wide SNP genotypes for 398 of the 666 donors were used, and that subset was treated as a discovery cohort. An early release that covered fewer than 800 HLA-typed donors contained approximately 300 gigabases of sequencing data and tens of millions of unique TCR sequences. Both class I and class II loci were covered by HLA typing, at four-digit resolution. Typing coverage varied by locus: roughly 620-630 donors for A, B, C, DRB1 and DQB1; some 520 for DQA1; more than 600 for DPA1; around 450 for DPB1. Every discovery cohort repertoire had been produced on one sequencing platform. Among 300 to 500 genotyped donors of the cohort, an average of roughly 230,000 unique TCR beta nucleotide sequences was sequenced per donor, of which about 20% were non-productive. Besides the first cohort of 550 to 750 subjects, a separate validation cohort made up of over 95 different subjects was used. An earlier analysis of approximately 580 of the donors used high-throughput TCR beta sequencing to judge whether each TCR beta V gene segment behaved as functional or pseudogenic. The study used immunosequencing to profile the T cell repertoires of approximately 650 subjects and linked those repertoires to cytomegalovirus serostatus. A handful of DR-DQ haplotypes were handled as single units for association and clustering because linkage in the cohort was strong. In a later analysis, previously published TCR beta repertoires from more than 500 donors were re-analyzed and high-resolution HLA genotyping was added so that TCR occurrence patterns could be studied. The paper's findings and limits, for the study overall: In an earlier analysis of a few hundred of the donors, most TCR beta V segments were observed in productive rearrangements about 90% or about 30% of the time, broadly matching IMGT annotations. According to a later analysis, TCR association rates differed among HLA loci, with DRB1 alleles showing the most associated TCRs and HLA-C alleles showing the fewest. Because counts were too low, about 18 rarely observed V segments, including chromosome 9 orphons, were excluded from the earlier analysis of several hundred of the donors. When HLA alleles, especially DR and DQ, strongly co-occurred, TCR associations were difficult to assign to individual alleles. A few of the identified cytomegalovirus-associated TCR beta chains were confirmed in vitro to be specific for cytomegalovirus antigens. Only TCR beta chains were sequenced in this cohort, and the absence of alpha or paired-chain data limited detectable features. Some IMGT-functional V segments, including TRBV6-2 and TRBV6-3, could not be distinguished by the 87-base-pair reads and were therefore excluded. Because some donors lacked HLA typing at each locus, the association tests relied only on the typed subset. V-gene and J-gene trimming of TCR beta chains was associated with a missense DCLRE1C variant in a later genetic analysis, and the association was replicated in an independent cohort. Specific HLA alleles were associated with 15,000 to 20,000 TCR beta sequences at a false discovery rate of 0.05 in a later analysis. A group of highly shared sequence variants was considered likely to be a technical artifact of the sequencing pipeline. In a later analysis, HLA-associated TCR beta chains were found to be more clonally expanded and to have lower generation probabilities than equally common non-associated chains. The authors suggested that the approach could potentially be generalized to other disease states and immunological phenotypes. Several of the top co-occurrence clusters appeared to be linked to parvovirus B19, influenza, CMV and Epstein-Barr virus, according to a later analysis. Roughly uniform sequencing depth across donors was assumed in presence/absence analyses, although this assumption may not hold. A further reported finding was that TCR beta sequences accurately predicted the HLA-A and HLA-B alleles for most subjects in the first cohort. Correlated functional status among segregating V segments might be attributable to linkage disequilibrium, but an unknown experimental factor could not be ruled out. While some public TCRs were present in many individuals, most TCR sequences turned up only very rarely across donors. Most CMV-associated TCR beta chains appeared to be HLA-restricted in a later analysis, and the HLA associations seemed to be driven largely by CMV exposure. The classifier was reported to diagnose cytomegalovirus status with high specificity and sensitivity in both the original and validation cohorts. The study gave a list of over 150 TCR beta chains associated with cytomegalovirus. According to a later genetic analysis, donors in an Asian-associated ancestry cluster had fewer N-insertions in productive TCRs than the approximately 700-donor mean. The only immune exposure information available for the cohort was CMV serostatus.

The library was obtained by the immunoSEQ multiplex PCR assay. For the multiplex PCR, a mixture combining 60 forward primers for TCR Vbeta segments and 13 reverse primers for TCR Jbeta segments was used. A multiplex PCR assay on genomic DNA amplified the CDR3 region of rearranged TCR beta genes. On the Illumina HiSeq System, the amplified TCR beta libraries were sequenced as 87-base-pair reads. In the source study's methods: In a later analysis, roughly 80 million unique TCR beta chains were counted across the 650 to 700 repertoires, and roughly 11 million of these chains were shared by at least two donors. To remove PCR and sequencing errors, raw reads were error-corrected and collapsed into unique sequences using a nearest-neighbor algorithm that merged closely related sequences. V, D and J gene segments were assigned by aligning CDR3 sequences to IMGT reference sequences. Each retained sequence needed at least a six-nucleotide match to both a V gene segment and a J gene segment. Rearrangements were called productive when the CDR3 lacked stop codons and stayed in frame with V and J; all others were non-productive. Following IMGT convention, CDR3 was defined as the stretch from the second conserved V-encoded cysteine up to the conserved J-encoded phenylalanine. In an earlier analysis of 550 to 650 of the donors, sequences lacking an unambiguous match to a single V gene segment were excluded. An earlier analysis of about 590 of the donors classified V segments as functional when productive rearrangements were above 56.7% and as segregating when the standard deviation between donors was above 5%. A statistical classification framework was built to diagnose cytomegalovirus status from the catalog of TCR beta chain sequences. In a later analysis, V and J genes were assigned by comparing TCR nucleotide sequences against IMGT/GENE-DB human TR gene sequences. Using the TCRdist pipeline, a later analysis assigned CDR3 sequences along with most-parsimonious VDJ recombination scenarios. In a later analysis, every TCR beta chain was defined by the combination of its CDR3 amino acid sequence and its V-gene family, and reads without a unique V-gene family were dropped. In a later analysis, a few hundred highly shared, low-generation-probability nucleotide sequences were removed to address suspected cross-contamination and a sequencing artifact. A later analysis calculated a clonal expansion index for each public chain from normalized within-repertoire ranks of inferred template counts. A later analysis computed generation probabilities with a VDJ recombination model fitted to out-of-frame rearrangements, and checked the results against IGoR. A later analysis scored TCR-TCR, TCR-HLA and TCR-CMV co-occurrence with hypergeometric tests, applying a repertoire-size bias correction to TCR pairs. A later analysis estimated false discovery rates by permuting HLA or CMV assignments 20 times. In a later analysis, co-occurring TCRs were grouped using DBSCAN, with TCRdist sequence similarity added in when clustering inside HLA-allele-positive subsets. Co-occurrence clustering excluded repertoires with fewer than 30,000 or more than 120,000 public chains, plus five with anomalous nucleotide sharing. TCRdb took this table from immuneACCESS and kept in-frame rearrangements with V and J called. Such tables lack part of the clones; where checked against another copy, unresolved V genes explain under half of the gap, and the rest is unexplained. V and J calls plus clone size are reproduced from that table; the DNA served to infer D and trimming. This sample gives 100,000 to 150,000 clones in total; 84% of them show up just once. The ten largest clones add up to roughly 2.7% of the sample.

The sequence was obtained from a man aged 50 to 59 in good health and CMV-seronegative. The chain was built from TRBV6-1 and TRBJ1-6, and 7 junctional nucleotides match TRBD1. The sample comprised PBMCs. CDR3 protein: CASSEPAGTARAPLHF. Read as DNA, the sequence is TGTGCCAGCAGTGAACCCGCCGGGACAGCAAGGGCCCCGCTCCACTTT.